Below, 24 T cell receptor beta chains from the same sample are listed, as sequenced in a study of molecular identifiers for immune sequencing clone quantification. TCRdb fed the PCR reads into MiXCR, producing one record per CDR3 protein. The sample carries 50,000 to 65,000 distinct CDR3 sequences, approximately 25% recorded once. Sequenced input: naive CD8+ T cells from blood, with Jurkat cell RNA spiked in. The subset was: FACS-sorted CD8+CD4-CCR7+CD45RA+ naive T cells. These receptors all stem from a human donor in good health. Some libraries in this study had Jurkat cell RNA spiked in.

This clonotype was seen many times. J is TRBJ2-3 and V is TRBV4-3; 7 positions match TRBD1. The CDR3 runs to 16 residues. The germline CDR1 and CDR2 sequences are LGHNA and YSLEER. Trimming took 0 bases from V and 2 from J; bases not matched to a gene: 5. CDR3 protein: CASSQDITGVTDTQYF. As DNA, the CDR3 is TGCGCCAGCAGCCAAGATATTACAGGGGTCACAGATACGCAGTATTTT.

Regarding this clonotype: A much larger clone lies a single base off, so this may be a read error. The chain links TRBV24-1 to TRBJ2-1; TRBD2 matches at 8 bases. CDR3 length equals 14 residues. Per germline, CDR1 KGHDR and CDR2 SFDVKD. With 6 bases clipped from V and 6 bases from J, the junction kept 6 bases outside the gene matches. The CDR3 DNA is TGTGCCACCAGTCGGGGGGGCATCGTCAATGAGCAGTTCTTC. It codes for CATSRGGIVNEQFF.

This clonotype occurred many times. The V gene is TRBV29-1, the J gene TRBJ2-7; 14 bases are shared with TRBD2. Trimming took 3 bases from V and 4 from J; bases not matched to a gene: 2. The CDR3 is 14 amino acids. CDR1 and CDR2 (germline): SQVTM, ANQGSEA. CDR3 sequence (DNA): TGCAGCGTTGAGGGACTAGCGGGAGAGTACGAGCAGTACTTC. It codes for CSVEGLAGEYEQYF.

This clonotype was picked up many times. The V call is TRBV25-1, the J call TRBJ2-2; D not resolved. This CDR3 comprises 12 residues. Germline CDR1 and CDR2: MGHDK and SYGVNS. Trimming shortened V by 5 bases and J by 6 bases, and 7 bases separated the two germline ends. CDR3 amino acids: CASSYLPGELFF. DNA for the CDR3: TGTGCCAGCAGTTACTTGCCCGGGGAGCTGTTTTTT.

As for this clonotype: A read error may be the cause here, since a much bigger clone is one base away. The V gene is TRBV20-1, the J gene TRBJ2-7; D is perhaps TRBD1 (6 bases). Germline CDR1 is DFQATT and CDR2 is SNEGSKA (reference sequence). The CDR3 length is 13 residues. The DNA of the CDR3 is TGCAGTGCTAAGACAGGACCTACCCACGAGCAGCACTTC. Amino acid sequence: CSAKTGPTHEQHF.

This clonotype was recorded a few times. The chain links TRBV5-8 to TRBJ1-1; no reliable D call. V dropped 2 bases and J dropped 4 bases, with 18 bases sitting between them. Per germline, CDR1 SGHTS and CDR2 YDEGEE. The CDR3 covers 16 residues. The CDR3 spells CASSFLLAPSPTEAFF. CDR3 sequence (DNA): TGTGCCAGCAGCTTCCTCCTGGCCCCGAGCCCCACTGAAGCTTTCTTT.

This clonotype showed up many times. The chain has TRBV28 and TRBJ1-1, with 9 bases matching TRBD1. V trimming: 5 bases; J trimming: 7 bases; junction bases outside the gene matches: 5. Per germline, CDR1 MDHEN and CDR2 SYDVKM. The CDR3 totals 13 residues. CDR3 residues: CASSLDRGREAFF. CDR3 bases: TGTGCCAGCAGTCTGGACAGGGGCCGTGAAGCTTTCTTT.

Ten or more counts support this clonotype. This sequence joins TRBV4-3 and TRBJ2-3, with 8 nucleotides matching TRBD2. J lost 6 bases, V lost 1 base, and 12 bases had no gene match. Germline-derived CDR1 and CDR2 are LGHNA and YSLEER. This CDR3 is 17 amino acids long. The CDR3 nucleotides are TGCGCCAGCAGCCAAGTTGGTCCCAGGCGGGAGGCGGATACGCAGTATTTT. This sequence encodes CASSQVGPRREADTQYF.

This clonotype was picked up many times. The rearrangement joins TRBV21-1 to TRBJ2-4; the DNA was not compared with TRBD1, the D call given in the table. TRBV21-1 has pseudogene status. This CDR3 is built from 15 residues. The CDR3 coding sequence is TGTGCCCGCTACCAGGAACGGGAAGCCAAAAACATTCAGTACTTC. Its translation is CARYQEREAKNIQYF.

The table lists this clonotype with many counts. The chain carries TRBV20-1 and TRBJ2-5; 8 bases align to TRBD1. The V gene's germline CDR1 is DFQATT and CDR2 SNEGSKA (reference sequence). The CDR3 covers 13 residues. V gave up 7 bases and J gave up 0 bases; unmatched junction bases: 4. This CDR3 is CSDRDRYQETQYF. In DNA form, the CDR3 reads TGCAGTGATAGGGACAGGTACCAAGAGACCCAGTACTTC.

For this clonotype: A read error may explain this, as a much larger clone is one base away. The V gene is TRBV3-1, the J gene TRBJ2-7; 8 bases are a match to TRBD2. Germline values: CDR1 LGHDT, CDR2 YNNKEL (reference sequence). This CDR3 region has 15 residues. The CDR3, as DNA: TGTGCCAGCAGCCAAGATCGGCTAGCGGGCGACGAGCGGTACTTC. Translated: CASSQDRLAGDERYF.

This clonotype was recorded at least ten times. The chain employs TRBV9 and TRBJ2-3; a possible D gene is TRBD2 (5 bases). The V gene's germline CDR1 is SGDLS and CDR2 YYNGEE. This CDR3 has 17 residues. Trimming removed 4 bases at V and 0 bases at J, with 18 bases between. The CDR3 sequence: CASSPISGGASTDTQYF. CDR3 sequence (DNA): TGTGCCAGCAGCCCCATAAGCGGCGGAGCCAGCACAGATACGCAGTATTTT.

This clonotype was found many times. The CDR3 spells CASSPPGTGTYEQYF. CDR3 nucleotides: TGTGCCAGCAGCCCACCGGGGACAGGGACCTACGAGCAGTACTTC. The chain has TRBV12-3 or TRBV12-4 and TRBJ2-7, with 9 positions matching TRBD1. The CDR3 is 15 amino acids. Losses at the gene ends were 6 bases for V and 2 bases for J; bases not matched to a gene: 8.

Regarding this clonotype: This clone may be a read error of a much larger clone one base away. This sequence joins TRBV12-3 or TRBV12-4 and TRBJ1-5, with no clear D. The germline V and J ends were trimmed by 1 base and 5 bases, with 6 bases remaining between them. CDR3 length: 13 residues. CDR3 DNA: TGTGCCAGCAGTTTAGGGGAGGATCAGCCCCAGCATTTT. It codes for CASSLGEDQPQHF.

A word on this clonotype: Being one base from a much bigger clone, this may be a read error. This CDR3 is missing its conserved last phenylalanine or tryptophan, likely due to a read error. The rearrangement joins TRBV24-1 to TRBJ2-3; maybe TRBD2 (5 bases). The CDR3 loop spans 14 amino acids. Trimming pared 2 bases from V and 7 bases from J, leaving 12 bases between. Germline loops: CDR1 KGHDR, CDR2 SFDVKD. DNA for the CDR3: TGTGCCACCAGTGATTCTGAGGGCCCTTATACGCAGTATCTT. Amino acid sequence: CATSDSEGPYTQYL.

J is TRBJ2-7 and V is TRBV12-3 or TRBV12-4; D gene ambiguous. CDR3 length: 13 amino acids. V lost 3 bases and J 3 bases, leaving 9 bases between the germline ends. The CDR3 here is CASSLGGGYEQYF. In DNA form, the CDR3 reads TGTGCCAGCAGTTTGGGCGGCGGCTACGAGCAGTACTTC.

Concerning this clonotype itself: One junction end disagrees with the germline gene, perhaps due to a read error. The V call is TRBV4-1, the J call TRBJ2-5, with 7 bases lining up with TRBD2. Germline V lookup: CDR1 MGHRA, CDR2 YSYEKL. The CDR3 length is 12 residues. CDR3 protein: CASSHAGETRYF. The CDR3 DNA reads TGCGCCAGCAGCCACGCGGGGGAGACCCGGTACTTC.

In regard to this clonotype: A much larger clone sits a single nucleotide away, making a read error possible. CDR3 DNA: TGTGCCAGCAGCGTCGAAGACAGGGGGCACACTGAAGTTTTCTTT. Translation gives CASSVEDRGHTEVFF. This sequence joins TRBV9 and TRBJ1-1; 10 bases are a match to TRBD1. Germline values: CDR1 SGDLS, CDR2 YYNGEE. The CDR3 is 15 residues long.

This clonotype was seen repeatedly, ten times or more. The CDR3 DNA reads TGTGCCAGCAGCCCAGGCCAGCCGGAGAACACCGGGGAGCTGTTTTTT. This translates into CASSPGQPENTGELFF. The chain links TRBV14 to TRBJ2-2; unclear D gene. The CDR3 length is 16 residues. Between the trimmed V and J ends, which lost 4 bases and 1 base, there was a span of 13 bases. Looked up from germline, CDR1 is SGHDN and CDR2 is FVKESK. The full variable domain, with the rest looked up from reference TRBV14 and TRBJ2-2, is EAGVTQFPSHSVIEKGQTVTLRCDPISGHDNLYWYRRVMGKEIKFLLHFVKESKQDESGMPNNRFLAERTGGTYSTLKVQPAELEDSGVYFCASSPGQPENTGELFFGEGSRLTVL.

Details on this clonotype: A junction boundary mismatches the germline segment, possibly from a read error. The chain links TRBV4-3 to TRBJ2-1, with D tentatively TRBD2 (5 bases). Germline CDR1 and CDR2: LGHNA and YSLEER. This CDR3 comprises 15 residues. CDR3 loop: CDSSHEMRDIREQFF. The CDR3 coding sequence is TGCGACAGCAGCCATGAGATGAGGGATATCCGTGAGCAGTTCTTC.

At least ten counts were recorded for this clonotype. The chain employs TRBV19 and TRBJ2-7; 9 positions match TRBD2. Per germline, CDR1 LNHDA and CDR2 SQIVND (reference sequence). The CDR3 sequence is 15 residues long. V lost 6 bases, J lost 2 bases, and 8 bases stayed unmatched. Here the CDR3 DNA reads TGTGCCAGTAGGGAGGAGGCGGGAGGGACCTACGAGCAGTACTTC. Translation gives CASREEAGGTYEQYF. Together with reference TRBV19 and TRBJ2-7, the CDR3 gives the full variable domain: DGGITQSPKYLFRKEGQNVTLSCEQNLNHDAMYWYRQDPGQGLRLIYYSQIVNDFQKGDIAEGYSVSREKKESFPLTVTSAQKNPTAFYLCASREEAGGTYEQYFGPGTRLTVT.

This clonotype has at least ten counts. This chain links TRBV5-6 with TRBJ1-6; weak D call: TRBD1 (5 bases). V was shortened by 4 bases and J by 6 bases, with 17 bases between the two germline ends. Germline V gene sequence: CDR1 SGHDT, CDR2 YYEEEE. CDR3 length: 16 residues. For the CDR3, the DNA is TGTGCCAGCAGCACGAGTGTGGGGCCGAGTAATTCACCCCTCCACTTT. Protein sequence: CASSTSVGPSNSPLHF.

In its sample, this clonotype was seen many times. The rearrangement links TRBV4-1 to TRBJ2-1; no firm D call. Germline values: CDR1 MGHRA, CDR2 YSYEKL. The CDR3 covers 17 residues. V gave up 0 bases and J gave up 0 bases, with 12 bases separating them. Here the CDR3 DNA reads TGCGCCAGCAGCCAAGATCGCCCGGTACTCTCCTACAATGAGCAGTTCTTC. Its translation is CASSQDRPVLSYNEQFF.

This clonotype was detected ten times or more. The chain carries TRBV6-1 and TRBJ2-5; tentative D call: TRBD2 (6 bases). Trimming left V 3 bases short and J 0 bases short, with 8 bases between. Germline V gives CDR1 MNHNS, CDR2 SASEGT. The CDR3 covers 14 residues. As DNA, the CDR3 is TGTGCCAGCAGTGACCGACTAGACCAAGAGACCCAGTACTTC. It translates to CASSDRLDQETQYF.